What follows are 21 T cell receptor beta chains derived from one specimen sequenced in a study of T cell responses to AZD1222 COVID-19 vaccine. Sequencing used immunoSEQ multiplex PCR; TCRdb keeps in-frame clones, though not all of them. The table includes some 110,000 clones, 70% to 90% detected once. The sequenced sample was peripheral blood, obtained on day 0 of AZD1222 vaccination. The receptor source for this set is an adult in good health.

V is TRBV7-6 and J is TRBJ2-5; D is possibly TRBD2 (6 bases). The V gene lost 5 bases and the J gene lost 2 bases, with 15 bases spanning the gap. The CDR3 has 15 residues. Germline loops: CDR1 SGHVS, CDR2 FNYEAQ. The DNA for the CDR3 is TGTGCCAGCAGCCTTGGGCCGGGAGCACAAGAGACCCAGTACTTC. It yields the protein CASSLGPGAQETQYF.

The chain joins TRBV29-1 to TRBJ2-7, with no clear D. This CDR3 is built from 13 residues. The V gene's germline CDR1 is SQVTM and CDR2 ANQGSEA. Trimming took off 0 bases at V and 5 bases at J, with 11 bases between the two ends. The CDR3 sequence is CSVEDQVGHEQYF. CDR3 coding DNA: TGCAGCGTTGAAGATCAAGTGGGTCACGAGCAGTACTTC.

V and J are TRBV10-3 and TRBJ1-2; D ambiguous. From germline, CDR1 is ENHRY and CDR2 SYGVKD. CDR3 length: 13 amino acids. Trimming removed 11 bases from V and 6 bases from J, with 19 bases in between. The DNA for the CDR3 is TGTGCCCTCCGGACGGATCAGGTCGATGGCTACACCTTC. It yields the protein CALRTDQVDGYTF.

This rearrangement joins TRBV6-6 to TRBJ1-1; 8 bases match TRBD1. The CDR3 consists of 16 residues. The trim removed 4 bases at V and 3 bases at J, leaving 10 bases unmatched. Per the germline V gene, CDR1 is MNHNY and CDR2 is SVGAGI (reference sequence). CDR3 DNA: TGTGCCAGCAGTTCACCTGGGCAGGGGGCATACACTGAAGCTTTCTTT. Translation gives CASSSPGQGAYTEAFF.

CDR3 residues: CASSLGGEGYNEQFF. The DNA for the CDR3 is TGTGCCAGCAGCTTGGGCGGGGAAGGGTACAATGAGCAGTTCTTC. The chain recombines TRBV5-5 with TRBJ2-1, with a tentative D call TRBD2 (6 bases). CDR3 size: 15 residues. From germline, CDR1 is SGHKS and CDR2 YYEKEE (reference sequence). Trimming removed 0 bases from V and 4 bases from J, with 11 bases in between.

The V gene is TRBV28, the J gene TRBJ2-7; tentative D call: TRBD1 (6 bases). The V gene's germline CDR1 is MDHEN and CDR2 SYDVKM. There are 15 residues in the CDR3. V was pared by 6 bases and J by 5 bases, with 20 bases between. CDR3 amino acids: CASRGVETGSNEQYF. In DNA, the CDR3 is TGTGCCAGCAGGGGGGTAGAGACAGGATCCAACGAGCAGTACTTC.

The CDR3 DNA sequence: TGTGCCAGCAGCTTAGTACAGGGCGGCACCGGGGAGCTGTTTTTT. Translation gives CASSLVQGGTGELFF. The rearrangement uses TRBV7-6 and TRBJ2-2; possible D gene TRBD1, 6 bases. Trimming shortened V by 1 base and J by 4 bases, and 10 bases separated the two germline ends. Germline values: CDR1 SGHVS, CDR2 FNYEAQ. The CDR3 has 15 amino acids.

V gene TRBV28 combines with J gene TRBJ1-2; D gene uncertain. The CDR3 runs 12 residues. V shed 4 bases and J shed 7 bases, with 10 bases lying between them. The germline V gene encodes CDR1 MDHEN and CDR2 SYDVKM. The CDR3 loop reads CASSSAPRGYTF. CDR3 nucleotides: TGTGCCAGCAGTTCTGCCCCGCGTGGCTACACCTTC.

Here the CDR3 reads CASSQERGNTIYF. As DNA, the CDR3 is TGTGCCAGCAGCCAAGAGCGGGGAAACACCATATATTTT. The gene calls are TRBV3-1 (or the pseudogene TRBV3-2) and TRBJ1-3; D is uncertain. From germline, CDR1 is LGHDT and CDR2 YNNKEL (reference sequence). V shed 0 bases and J shed 4 bases, with 4 bases lying between them. The CDR3 loop spans 13 amino acids.

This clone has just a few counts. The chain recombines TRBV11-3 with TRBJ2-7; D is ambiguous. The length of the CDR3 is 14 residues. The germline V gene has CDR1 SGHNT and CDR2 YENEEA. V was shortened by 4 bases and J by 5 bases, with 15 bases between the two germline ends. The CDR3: CASSSSPSVNEQYF. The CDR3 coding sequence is TGTGCCAGCAGCTCCTCACCCTCGGTGAACGAGCAGTACTTC.

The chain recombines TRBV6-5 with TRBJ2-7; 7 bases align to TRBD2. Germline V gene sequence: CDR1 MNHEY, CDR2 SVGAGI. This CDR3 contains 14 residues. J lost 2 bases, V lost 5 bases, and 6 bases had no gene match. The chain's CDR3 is CASSPREGPYEQYF. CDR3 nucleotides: TGTGCCAGCAGTCCGAGGGAGGGCCCCTACGAGCAGTACTTC.

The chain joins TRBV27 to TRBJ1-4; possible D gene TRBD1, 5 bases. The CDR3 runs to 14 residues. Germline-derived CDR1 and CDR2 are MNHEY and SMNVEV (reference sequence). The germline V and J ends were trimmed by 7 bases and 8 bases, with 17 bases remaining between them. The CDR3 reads CASTPGQGGEKLFF. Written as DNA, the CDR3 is TGTGCCAGCACTCCCGGTCAGGGTGGAGAAAAACTGTTTTTT.

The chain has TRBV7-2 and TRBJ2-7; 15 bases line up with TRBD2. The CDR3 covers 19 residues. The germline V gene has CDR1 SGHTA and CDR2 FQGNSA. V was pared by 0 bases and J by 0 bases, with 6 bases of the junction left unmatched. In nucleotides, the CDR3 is TGTGCCAGCAGCTTAGCCCTTGGACTAGCGGGGGGGAGCTCCTACGAGCAGTACTTC. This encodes CASSLALGLAGGSSYEQYF.

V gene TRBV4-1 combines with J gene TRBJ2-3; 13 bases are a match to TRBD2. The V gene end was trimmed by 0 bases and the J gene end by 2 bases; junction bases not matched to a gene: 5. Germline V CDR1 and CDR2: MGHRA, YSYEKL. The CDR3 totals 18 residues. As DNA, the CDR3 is TGCGCCAGCAGCCAAGATTTGGGACTAGCGGGGCCCACAGATACGCAGTATTTT. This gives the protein CASSQDLGLAGPTDTQYF.

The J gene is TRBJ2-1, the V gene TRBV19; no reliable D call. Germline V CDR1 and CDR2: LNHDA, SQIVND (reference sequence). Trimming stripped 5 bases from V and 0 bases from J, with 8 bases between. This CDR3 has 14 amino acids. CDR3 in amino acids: CASSAPYSYNEQFF. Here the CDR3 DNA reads TGTGCCAGTAGTGCTCCTTACTCCTACAATGAGCAGTTCTTC.

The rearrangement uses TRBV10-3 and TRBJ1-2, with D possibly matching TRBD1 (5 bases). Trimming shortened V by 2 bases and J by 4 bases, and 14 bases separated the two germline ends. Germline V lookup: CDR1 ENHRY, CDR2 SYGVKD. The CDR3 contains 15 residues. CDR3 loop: CAISEGAFGGYGYTF. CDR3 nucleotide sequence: TGTGCCATCAGTGAGGGCGCCTTCGGGGGCTATGGCTACACCTTC.

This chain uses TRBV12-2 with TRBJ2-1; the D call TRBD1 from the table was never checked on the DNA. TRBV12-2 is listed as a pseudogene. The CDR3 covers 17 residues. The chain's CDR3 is CASRLALRQGPYNEQFF. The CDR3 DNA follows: TGTGCAAGTCGCTTAGCGCTCCGACAAGGCCCATACAATGAGCAGTTCTTC.

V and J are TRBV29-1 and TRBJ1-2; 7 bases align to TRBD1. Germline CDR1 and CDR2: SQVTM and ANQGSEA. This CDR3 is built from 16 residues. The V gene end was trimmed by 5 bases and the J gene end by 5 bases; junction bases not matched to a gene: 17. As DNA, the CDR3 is TGCAGCGTTCTACCGACAGGGCTCTCGGATCAATATGGCTACACCTTC. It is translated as CSVLPTGLSDQYGYTF.

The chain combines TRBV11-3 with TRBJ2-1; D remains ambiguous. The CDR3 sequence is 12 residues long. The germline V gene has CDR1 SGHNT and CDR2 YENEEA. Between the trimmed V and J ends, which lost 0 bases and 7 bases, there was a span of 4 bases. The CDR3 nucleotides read TGTGCCAGCAGCTTAGATAGGAATGAGCAGTTCTTC. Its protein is CASSLDRNEQFF.

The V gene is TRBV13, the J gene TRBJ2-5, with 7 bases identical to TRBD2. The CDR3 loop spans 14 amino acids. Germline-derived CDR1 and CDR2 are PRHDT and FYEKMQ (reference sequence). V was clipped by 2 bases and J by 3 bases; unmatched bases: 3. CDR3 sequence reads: CASSLITSEETQYF. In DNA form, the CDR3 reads TGTGCCAGCAGCTTAATCACTAGCGAAGAGACCCAGTACTTC.

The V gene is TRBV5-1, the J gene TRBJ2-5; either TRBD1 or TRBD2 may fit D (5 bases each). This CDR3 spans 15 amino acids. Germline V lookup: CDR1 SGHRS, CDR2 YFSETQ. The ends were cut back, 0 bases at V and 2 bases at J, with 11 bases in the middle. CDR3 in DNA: TGCGCCAGCAGCTTGGCCGGGGCAAATCAAGAGACCCAGTACTTC. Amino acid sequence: CASSLAGANQETQYF.